This T cell receptor beta chain was identified in a study of CD8+ T cells in alopecia areata. Study as a whole: Oral tofacitinib (5 to 10 mg twice daily) was administered to treated patients. Study observations and caveats: Many expanded lesional clones persisted in scalp and blood during tofacitinib.

Extracted RNA was reverse transcribed into cDNA, the sequencing template. Libraries were prepared by immunoSEQ multiplex PCR; TCRdb keeps only in-frame clonotypes and omits some of them. The data contain 60,000 to 90,000 clones, approximately 66% of them singletons. Note on this clone: Its antigen is unidentified.

CDR1 SGHRS and CDR2 YFSETQ come from the germline V gene. CDR3 length: 15 residues. Germline trimming cut 5 bases from V and 6 bases from J; bases unmatched to any gene: 13. Noted treatment: oral pan-JAK inhibitor, 5-10 mg twice daily. Source: CD8+ T cells sorted from blood, taken at week 24, from a patient treated with tofacitinib. The source of this sequence is a human donor with alopecia areata. The rearrangement joins TRBV5-1 to TRBJ1-2, with 7 bases lining up with TRBD1. For the CDR3, the DNA is TGCGCCAGCAGTTACAGGGGCGGGTCATTCGATGGCTACACCTTC. It specifies CASSYRGGSFDGYTF. The complete variable domain, with remaining parts taken from reference TRBV5-1 and TRBJ1-2, reads KAGVTQTPRYLIKTRGQQVTLSCSPISGHRSVSWYQQTPGQGLQFLFEYFSETQRNKGNFPGRFSGRQFSNSRSEMNVSTLELGDSALYLCASSYRGGSFDGYTFGSGTRLTVV.